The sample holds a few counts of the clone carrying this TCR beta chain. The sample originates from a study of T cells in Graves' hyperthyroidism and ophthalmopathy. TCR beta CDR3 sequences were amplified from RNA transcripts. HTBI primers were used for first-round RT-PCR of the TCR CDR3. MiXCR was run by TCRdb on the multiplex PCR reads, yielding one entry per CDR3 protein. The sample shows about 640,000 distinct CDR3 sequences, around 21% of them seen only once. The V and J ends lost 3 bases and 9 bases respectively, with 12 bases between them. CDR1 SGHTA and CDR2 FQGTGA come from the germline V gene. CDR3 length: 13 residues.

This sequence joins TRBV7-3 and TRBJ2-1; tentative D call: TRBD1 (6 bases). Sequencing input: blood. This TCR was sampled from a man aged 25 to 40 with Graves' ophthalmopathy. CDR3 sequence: CASSLGQGFEQFF. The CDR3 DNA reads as TGTGCCAGCAGCTTGGGGCAGGGGTTTGAGCAGTTCTTC.